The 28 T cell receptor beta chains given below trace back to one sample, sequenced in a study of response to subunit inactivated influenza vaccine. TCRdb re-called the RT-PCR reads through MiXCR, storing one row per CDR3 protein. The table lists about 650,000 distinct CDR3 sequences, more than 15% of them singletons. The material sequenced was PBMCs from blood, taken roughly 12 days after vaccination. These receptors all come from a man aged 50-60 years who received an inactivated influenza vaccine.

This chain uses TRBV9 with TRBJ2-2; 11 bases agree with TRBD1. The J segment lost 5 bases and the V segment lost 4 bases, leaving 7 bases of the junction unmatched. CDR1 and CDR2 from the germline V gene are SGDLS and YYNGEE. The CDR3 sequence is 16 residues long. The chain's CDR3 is CASSLRTGGWTGELFF. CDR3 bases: TGTGCCAGCAGCTTGAGGACAGGGGGCTGGACCGGGGAGCTGTTTTTT.

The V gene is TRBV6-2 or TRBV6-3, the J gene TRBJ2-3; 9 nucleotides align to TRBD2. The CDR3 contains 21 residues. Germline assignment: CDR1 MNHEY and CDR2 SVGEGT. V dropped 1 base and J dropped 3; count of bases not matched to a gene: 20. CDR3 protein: CASSYLPFPQGRGGRTDTQYF. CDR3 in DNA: TGTGCCAGCAGTTACTTACCGTTCCCCCAAGGGCGGGGGGGTAGGACAGATACGCAGTATTTT.

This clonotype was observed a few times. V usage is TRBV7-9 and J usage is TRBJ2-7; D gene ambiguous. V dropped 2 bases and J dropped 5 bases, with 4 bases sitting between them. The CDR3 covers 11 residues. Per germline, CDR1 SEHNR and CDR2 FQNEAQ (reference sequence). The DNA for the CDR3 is TGTGCCAGCAGCTTAATCCACGAGCAGTACTTC. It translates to CASSLIHEQYF.

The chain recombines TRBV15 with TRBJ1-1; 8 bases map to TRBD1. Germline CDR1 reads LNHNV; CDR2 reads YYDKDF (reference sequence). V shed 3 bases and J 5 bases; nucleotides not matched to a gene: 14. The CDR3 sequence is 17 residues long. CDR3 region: CATSSYQGAISGTEAFF. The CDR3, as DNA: TGTGCCACCAGCAGTTACCAGGGGGCTATTTCGGGGACTGAAGCTTTCTTT. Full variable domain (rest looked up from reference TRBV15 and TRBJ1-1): DAMVIQNPRYQVTQFGKPVTLSCSQTLNHNVMYWYQQKSSQAPKLLFHYYDKDFNNEADTPDNFQSRRPNTSFCFLDIRSPGLGDTAMYLCATSSYQGAISGTEAFFGQGTRLTVV.

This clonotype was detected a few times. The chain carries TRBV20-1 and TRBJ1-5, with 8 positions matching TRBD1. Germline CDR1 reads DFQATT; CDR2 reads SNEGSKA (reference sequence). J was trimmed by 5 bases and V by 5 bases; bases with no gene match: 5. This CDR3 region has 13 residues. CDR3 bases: TGCAGTGCTCAGGACAGGGCGGATCAGCCCCAGCATTTT. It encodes CSAQDRADQPQHF.

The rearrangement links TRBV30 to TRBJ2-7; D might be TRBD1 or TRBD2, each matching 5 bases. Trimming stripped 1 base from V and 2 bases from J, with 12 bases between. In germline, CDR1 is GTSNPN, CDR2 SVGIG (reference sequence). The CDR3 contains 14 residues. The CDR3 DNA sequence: TGTGCCTGGAGTGGGGGGAGAGGAGCCTACGAGCAGTACTTC. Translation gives CAWSGGRGAYEQYF.

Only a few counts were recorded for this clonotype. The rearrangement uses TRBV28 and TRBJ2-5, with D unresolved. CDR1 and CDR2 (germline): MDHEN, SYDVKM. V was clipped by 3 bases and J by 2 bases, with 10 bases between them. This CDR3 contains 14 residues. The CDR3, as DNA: TGTGCCAGCAGTTTTATTTGGGGTCAAGAGACCCAGTACTTC. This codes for CASSFIWGQETQYF.

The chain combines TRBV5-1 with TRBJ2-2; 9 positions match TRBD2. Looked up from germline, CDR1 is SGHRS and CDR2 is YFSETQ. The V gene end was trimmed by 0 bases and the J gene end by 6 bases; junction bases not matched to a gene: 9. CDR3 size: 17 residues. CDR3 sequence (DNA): TGCGCCAGCAGCTTGGTTATCGCGGGGGGGCATGCCGGGGAGCTGTTTTTT. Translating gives CASSLVIAGGHAGELFF.

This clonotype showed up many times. The CDR3 protein is CASSPRQTGFKGNEQFF. The CDR3 DNA is TGTGCCAGCAGCCCCCGCCAGACAGGGTTTAAGGGCAATGAGCAGTTCTTC. The rearrangement uses TRBV7-8 and TRBJ2-1; 7 positions match TRBD1. CDR3 length: 17 residues. The germline V gene has CDR1 SGHVS and CDR2 FQNEAQ. With 5 bases clipped from V and 6 bases from J, the junction kept 16 bases outside the gene matches.

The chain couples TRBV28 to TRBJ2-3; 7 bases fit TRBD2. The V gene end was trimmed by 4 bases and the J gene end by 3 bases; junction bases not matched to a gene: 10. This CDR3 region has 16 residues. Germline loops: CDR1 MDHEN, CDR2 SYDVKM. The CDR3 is CASSSRLASWTDTQYF. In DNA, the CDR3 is TGTGCCAGCAGTTCCAGACTAGCTAGTTGGACAGATACGCAGTATTTT.

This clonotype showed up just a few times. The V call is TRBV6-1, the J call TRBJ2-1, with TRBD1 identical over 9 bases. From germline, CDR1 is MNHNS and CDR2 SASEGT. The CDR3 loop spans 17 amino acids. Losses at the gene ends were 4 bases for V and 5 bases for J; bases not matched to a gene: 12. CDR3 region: CASSGLPGQGTDNEQFF. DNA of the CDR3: TGTGCCAGCAGTGGACTCCCAGGACAGGGGACCGACAATGAGCAGTTCTTC.

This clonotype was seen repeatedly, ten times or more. As DNA, the CDR3 is TGTGCCAGCAGCCCTACAGGGTTCACAGATACGCAGTATTTT. Translation: CASSPTGFTDTQYF. V gene TRBV7-8 combines with J gene TRBJ2-3, with D perhaps TRBD1 (6 bases). Between the trimmed V and J ends, which lost 5 bases and 2 bases, there was a span of 11 bases. The CDR3 spans 14 residues. Germline V CDR1 and CDR2: SGHVS, FQNEAQ. Complete variable domain (other parts from reference TRBV7-8 and TRBJ2-3): GAGVSQSPRYKVAKRGQDVALRCDPISGHVSLFWYQQALGQGPEFLTYFQNEAQLDKSGLPSDRFFAERPEGSVSTLKIQRTQQEDSAVYLCASSPTGFTDTQYFGPGTRLTVL.

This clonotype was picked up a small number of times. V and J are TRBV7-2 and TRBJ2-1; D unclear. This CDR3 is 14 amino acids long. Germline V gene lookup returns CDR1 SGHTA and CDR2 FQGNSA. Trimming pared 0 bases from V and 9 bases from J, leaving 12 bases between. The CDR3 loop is CASSLALTSGEQFF. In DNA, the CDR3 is TGTGCCAGCAGCTTAGCCTTGACATCGGGTGAGCAGTTCTTC.

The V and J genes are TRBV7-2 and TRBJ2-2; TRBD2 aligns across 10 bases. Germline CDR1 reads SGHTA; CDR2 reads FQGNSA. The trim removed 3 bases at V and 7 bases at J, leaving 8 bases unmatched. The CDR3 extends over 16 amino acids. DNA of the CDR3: TGTGCCAGCAGCTTCAGCGGGGGGGCCCTTGGCGGGGAGCTGTTTTTT. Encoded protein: CASSFSGGALGGELFF. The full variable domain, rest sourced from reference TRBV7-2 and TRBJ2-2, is GAGVSQSPSNKVTEKGKDVELRCDPISGHTALYWYRQSLGQGLEFLIYFQGNSAPDKSGLPSDRFSAERTGGSVSTLTIQRTQQEDSAVYLCASSFSGGALGGELFFGEGSRLTVL.

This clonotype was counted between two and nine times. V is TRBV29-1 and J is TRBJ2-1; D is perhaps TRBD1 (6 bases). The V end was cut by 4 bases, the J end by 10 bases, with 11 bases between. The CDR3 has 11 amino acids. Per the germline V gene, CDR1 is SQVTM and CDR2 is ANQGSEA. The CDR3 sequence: CSVVPDREQFF. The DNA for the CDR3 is TGCAGCGTTGTCCCCGACAGGGAGCAGTTCTTC.

The CDR3 loop is CAWSQGSGELFF. CDR3 nucleotide sequence: TGTGCCTGGAGTCAAGGGAGTGGGGAGCTGTTTTTT. This sequence joins TRBV30 and TRBJ2-2; a weak D match, TRBD2 (5 bases). The CDR3 is 12 amino acids. With 2 bases removed from V and 8 bases from J, the gap between germline ends came to 9 bases. In germline, CDR1 is GTSNPN, CDR2 SVGIG (reference sequence).

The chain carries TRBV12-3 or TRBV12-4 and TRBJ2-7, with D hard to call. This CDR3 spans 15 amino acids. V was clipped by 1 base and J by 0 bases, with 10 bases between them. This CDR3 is CASSLVWADSYEQYF. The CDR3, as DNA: TGTGCCAGCAGTTTAGTATGGGCGGACTCCTACGAGCAGTACTTC.

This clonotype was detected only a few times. CDR3 nucleotide sequence: TGCAGTGCTGCCTTTTTTAGCGGGGGGGGCCCAGATACGCAGTATTTT. Protein: CSAAFFSGGGPDTQYF. The chain combines TRBV20-1 with TRBJ2-3; 11 bases fit TRBD2. This CDR3 comprises 16 residues. CDR1 and CDR2 (germline): DFQATT, SNEGSKA (reference sequence). Trimming removed 5 bases from V and 4 bases from J; junction bases left unmatched: 11.

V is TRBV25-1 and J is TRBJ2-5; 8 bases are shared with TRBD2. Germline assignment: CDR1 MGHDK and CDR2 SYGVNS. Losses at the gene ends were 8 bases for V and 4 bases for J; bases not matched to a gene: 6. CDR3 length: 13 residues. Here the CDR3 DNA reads TGTGCCAGCGGTTCCAGCGGGGGAGAGACCCAGTACTTC. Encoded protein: CASGSSGGETQYF.

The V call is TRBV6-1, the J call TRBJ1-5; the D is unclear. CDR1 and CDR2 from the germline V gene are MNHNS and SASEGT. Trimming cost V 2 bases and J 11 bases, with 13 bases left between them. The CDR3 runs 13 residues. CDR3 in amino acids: CASSERGWWAQHF. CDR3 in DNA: TGTGCCAGCAGTGAACGTGGGTGGTGGGCCCAGCATTTT.

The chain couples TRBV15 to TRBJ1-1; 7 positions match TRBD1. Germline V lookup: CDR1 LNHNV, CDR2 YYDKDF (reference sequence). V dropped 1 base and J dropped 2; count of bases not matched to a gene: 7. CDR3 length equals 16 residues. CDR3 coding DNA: TGTGCCACCAGCAGAGGACAGGGTCGCGGAAACACTGAAGCTTTCTTT. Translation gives CATSRGQGRGNTEAFF.

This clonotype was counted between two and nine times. This chain's CDR3 is CSARGGGQGTEAFF. The CDR3 DNA reads TGCAGCGCCCGGGGCGGGGGGCAGGGCACTGAAGCTTTCTTT. The rearrangement joins TRBV29-1 to TRBJ1-1, with D perhaps matching TRBD1 (6 bases). V dropped 7 bases and J dropped 4 bases, with 19 bases sitting between them. The germline gives CDR1 SQVTM, CDR2 ANQGSEA. There are 14 residues in the CDR3.

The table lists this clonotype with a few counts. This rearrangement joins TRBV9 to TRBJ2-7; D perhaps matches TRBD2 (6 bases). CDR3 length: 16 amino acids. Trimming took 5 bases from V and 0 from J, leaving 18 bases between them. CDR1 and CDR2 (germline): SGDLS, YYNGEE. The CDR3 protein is CASRRGNSGHSYEQYF. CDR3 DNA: TGTGCCAGCAGAAGGGGTAATAGCGGACACTCCTACGAGCAGTACTTC.

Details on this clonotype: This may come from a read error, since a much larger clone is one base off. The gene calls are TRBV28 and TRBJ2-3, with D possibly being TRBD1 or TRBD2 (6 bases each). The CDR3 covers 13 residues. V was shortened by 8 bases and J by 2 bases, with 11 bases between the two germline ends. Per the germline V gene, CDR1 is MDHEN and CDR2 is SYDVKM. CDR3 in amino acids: CASGSGATDTQYF. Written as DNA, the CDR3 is TGTGCCAGCGGTTCGGGGGCCACAGATACGCAGTATTTT. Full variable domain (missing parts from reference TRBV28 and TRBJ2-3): DVKVTQSSRYLVKRTGEKVFLECVQDMDHENMFWYRQDPGLGLRLIYFSYDVKMKEKGDIPEGYSVSREKKERFSLILESASTNQTSMYLCASGSGATDTQYFGPGTRLTVL.

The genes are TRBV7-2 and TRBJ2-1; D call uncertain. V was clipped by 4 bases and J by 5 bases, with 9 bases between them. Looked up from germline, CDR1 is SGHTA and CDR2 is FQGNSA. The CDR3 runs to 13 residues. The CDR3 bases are TGTGCCAGCAGCTCTACCTGGGACAATGAGCAGTTCTTC. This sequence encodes CASSSTWDNEQFF.

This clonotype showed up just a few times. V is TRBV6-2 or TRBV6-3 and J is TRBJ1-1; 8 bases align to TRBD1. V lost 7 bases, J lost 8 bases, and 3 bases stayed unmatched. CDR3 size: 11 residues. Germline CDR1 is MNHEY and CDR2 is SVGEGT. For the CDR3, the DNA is TGTGCCAGCACCCGGACAGGGGAAGCTTTCTTT. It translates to CASTRTGEAFF.

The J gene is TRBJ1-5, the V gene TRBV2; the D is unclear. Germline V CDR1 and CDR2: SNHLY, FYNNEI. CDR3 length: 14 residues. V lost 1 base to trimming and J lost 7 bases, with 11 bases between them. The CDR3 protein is CASSEVGMGQPQHF. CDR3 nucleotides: TGTGCCAGCAGTGAAGTGGGCATGGGACAGCCCCAGCATTTT. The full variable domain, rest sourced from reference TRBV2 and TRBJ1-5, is EPEVTQTPSHQVTQMGQEVILRCVPISNHLYFYWYRQILGQKVEFLVSFYNNEISEKSEIFDDQFSVERPDGSNFTLKIRSTKLEDSAMYFCASSEVGMGQPQHFGDGTRLSIL.

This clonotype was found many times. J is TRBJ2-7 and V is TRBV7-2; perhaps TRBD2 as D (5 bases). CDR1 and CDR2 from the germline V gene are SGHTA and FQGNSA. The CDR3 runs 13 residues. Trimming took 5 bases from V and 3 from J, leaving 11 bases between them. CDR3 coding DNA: TGTGCCAGCAGCCCTTTAGCGATCTACGAGCAGTACTTC. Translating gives CASSPLAIYEQYF. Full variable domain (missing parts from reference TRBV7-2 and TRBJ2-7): GAGVSQSPSNKVTEKGKDVELRCDPISGHTALYWYRQSLGQGLEFLIYFQGNSAPDKSGLPSDRFSAERTGGSVSTLTIQRTQQEDSAVYLCASSPLAIYEQYFGPGTRLTVT.